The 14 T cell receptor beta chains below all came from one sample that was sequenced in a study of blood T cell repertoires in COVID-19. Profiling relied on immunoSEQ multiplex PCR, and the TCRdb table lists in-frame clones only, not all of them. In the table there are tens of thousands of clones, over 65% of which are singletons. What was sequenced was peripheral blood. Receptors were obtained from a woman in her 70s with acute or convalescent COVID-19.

CDR3 nucleotides: TGCAGCGTTGAAGAACGCACTAGCGGGGTAGGTGAGCAGTTCTTC. Translated, it gives CSVEERTSGVGEQFF. The V call is TRBV29-1, the J call TRBJ2-1, with TRBD2 matching 10 bases. Germline V lookup: CDR1 SQVTM, CDR2 ANQGSEA. Trimming at V came to 0 bases and at J to 9 bases, leaving 8 bases not matched to a gene. The CDR3 totals 15 residues.

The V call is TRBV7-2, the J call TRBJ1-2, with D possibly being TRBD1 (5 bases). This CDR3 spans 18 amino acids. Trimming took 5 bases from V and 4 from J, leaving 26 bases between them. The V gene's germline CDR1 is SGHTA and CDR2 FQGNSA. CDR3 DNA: TGTGCCAGCAGCCACCCCAGGGCAGGAAACCTCCGAGGCTATGGCTACACCTTC. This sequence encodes CASSHPRAGNLRGYGYTF.

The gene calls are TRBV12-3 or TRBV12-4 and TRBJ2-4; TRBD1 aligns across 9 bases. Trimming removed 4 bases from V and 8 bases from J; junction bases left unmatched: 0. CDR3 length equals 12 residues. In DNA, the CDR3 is TGTGCCAGCAGTTGGGACAGGGACATTCAGTACTTC. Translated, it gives CASSWDRDIQYF.

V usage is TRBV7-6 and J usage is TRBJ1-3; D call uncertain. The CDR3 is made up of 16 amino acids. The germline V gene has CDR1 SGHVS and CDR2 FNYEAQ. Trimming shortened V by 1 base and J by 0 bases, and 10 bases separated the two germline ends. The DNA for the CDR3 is TGTGCCAGCAGCTTAGGAGGGCCAGACTCTGGAAACACCATATATTTT. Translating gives CASSLGGPDSGNTIYF. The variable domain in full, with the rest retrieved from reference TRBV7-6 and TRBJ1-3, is GAGVSQSPRYKVTKRGQDVALRCDPISGHVSLYWYRQALGQGPEFLTYFNYEAQQDKSGLPNDRFSAERPEGSISTLTIQRTEQRDSAMYRCASSLGGPDSGNTIYFGEGSWLTVV.

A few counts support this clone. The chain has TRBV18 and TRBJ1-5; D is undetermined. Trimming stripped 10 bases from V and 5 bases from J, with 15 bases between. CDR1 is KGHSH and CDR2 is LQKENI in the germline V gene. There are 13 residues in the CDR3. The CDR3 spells CATSSAGDQPQHF. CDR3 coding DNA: TGTGCCACCTCCTCGGCGGGAGATCAGCCCCAGCATTTT.

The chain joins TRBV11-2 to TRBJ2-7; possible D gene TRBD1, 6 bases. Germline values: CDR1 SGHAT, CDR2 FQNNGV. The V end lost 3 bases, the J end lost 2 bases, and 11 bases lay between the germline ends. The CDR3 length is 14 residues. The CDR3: CASSLNRVAYEQYF. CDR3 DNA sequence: TGTGCCAGCAGCTTGAACAGGGTAGCCTACGAGCAGTACTTC.

The CDR3 protein is CASRSQDNSPLHF. The CDR3 DNA reads TGTGCCAGCAGGAGTCAGGATAATTCACCCCTCCACTTT. V usage is TRBV6-5 and J usage is TRBJ1-6; no clear D. Trimming shortened V by 6 bases and J by 5 bases, and 8 bases separated the two germline ends. The CDR3 spans 13 residues. Germline V gene lookup returns CDR1 MNHEY and CDR2 SVGAGI.

CDR3 coding DNA: TGTGCCAGCAGTTCGACAGGGAACACCGGGGAGCTGTTTTTT. Translating it yields CASSSTGNTGELFF. The V call is TRBV6-6, the J call TRBJ2-2; D is perhaps TRBD1 (6 bases). CDR1 is MNHNY, CDR2 SVGAGI, per germline (reference sequence). The CDR3 runs to 14 residues. The ends were cut back, 4 bases at V and 1 base at J, with 7 bases in the middle.

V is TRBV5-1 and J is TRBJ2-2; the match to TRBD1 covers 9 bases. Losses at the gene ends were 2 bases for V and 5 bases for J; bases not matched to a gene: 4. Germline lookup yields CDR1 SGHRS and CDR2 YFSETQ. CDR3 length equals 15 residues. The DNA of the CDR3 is TGCGCCAGCAGCTTCACAGGGGGCGCGACCGGGGAGCTGTTTTTT. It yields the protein CASSFTGGATGELFF.

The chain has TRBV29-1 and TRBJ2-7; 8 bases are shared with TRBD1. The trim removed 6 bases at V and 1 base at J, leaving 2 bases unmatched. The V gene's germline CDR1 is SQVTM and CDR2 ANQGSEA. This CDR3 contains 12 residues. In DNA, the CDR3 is TGCAGCGTGAGGGACAGGTCCTACGAGCAGTACTTC. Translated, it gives CSVRDRSYEQYF.

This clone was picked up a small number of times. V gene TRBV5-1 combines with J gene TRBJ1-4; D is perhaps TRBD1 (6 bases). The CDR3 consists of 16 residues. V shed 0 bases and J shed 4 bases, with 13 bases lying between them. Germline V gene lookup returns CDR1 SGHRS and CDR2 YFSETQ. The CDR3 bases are TGCGCCAGCAGCTTGGCCGGGGGGCAAAATAATGAAAAACTGTTTTTT. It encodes CASSLAGGQNNEKLFF.

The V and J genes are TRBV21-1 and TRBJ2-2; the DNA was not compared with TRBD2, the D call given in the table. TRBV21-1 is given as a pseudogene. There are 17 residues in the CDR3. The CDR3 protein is CASTRGTGGANTGELFF. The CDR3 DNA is TGTGCTTCGACCAGGGGGACGGGGGGGGCGAACACCGGGGAGCTGTTTTTT.

CDR3 loop: CASSPGQGTNEKLFF. The CDR3 DNA follows: TGTGCCAGCAGCCCGGGACAGGGCACTAATGAAAAACTGTTTTTT. V is TRBV7-2 and J is TRBJ1-4; 9 bases map to TRBD1. Unmatched junction bases numbered 3, after V lost 5 bases and J lost 2 bases. Germline CDR1 is SGHTA and CDR2 is FQGNSA. This CDR3 has 15 residues.

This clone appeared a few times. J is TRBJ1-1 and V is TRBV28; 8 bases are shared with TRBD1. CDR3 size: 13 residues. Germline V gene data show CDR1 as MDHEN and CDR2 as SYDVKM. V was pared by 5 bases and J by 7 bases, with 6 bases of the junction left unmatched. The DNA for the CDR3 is TGTGCCAGCAGTCGGACAGGGTCGATTGAAGCTTTCTTT. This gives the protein CASSRTGSIEAFF. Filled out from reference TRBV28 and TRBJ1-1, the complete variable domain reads DVKVTQSSRYLVKRTGEKVFLECVQDMDHENMFWYRQDPGLGLRLIYFSYDVKMKEKGDIPEGYSVSREKKERFSLILESASTNQTSMYLCASSRTGSIEAFFGQGTRLTVV.